Listed below are T cell receptor beta chains from one sample, sequenced in a study of cytomegalovirus exposure and HLA in healthy donors. Profiling relied on immunoSEQ multiplex PCR, and the TCRdb table lists in-frame clones only, not all of them. In all, the sample yields under 95,000 clones. The sample taken for sequencing was PBMCs. Every receptor here comes from a female donor in good health and CMV-seropositive. Each CDR3 is given with its conserved first and last residue. The order of the fields is CDR3 DNA, CDR3 protein, V gene, D gene, J gene. A D gene is named only where the DNA matches it firmly.

cdr3_nt: TGTGCCATCAGTGGGGACAGGGAGGGCCAGCCCCAGCATTTT
cdr3_aa: CAISGDREGQPQHF
v_call: TRBV10-3
d_call: TRBD1
j_call: TRBJ1-5

cdr3_nt: TGTGCCAGCAGCCCCATCCCGGGACATAGCGGGGTGCAGTACTTC
cdr3_aa: CASSPIPGHSGVQYF
v_call: TRBV9
d_call: TRBD2
j_call: TRBJ2-7

cdr3_nt: TGTGCCAGCAGCCCCAACAGGGGGCTCGGCAATGAGCAGTTCTTC
cdr3_aa: CASSPNRGLGNEQFF
v_call: TRBV9
d_call: TRBD1
j_call: TRBJ2-1

cdr3_nt: TGTGCCAGTAGTACGTCCGGGACAAGATACAATGAGCAGTTCTTC
cdr3_aa: CASSTSGTRYNEQFF
v_call: TRBV19
d_call: NA
j_call: TRBJ2-1

cdr3_nt: TGTGCCAGCAGTTACCTGGCTAGCGGGAGCTACGAGCAGTACTTC
cdr3_aa: CASSYLASGSYEQYF
v_call: TRBV6-5
d_call: TRBD2
j_call: TRBJ2-7

cdr3_nt: TGCGCCAGCAGCCGAGCGGGTATAGTAAGGAGGGGACAGCCCCAGCATTTT
cdr3_aa: CASSRAGIVRRGQPQHF
v_call: TRBV4-1
d_call: NA
j_call: TRBJ1-5

cdr3_nt: TGCGCCAGCAGGCCTCTAGCGGGAGACGCCTACGAGCAGTACTTC
cdr3_aa: CASRPLAGDAYEQYF
v_call: TRBV5-1
d_call: TRBD2
j_call: TRBJ2-7

cdr3_nt: TGTGCCAGTAGTATATCCAGCGGGGCTGCCGAGCAGTACTTC
cdr3_aa: CASSISSGAAEQYF
v_call: TRBV19
d_call: TRBD2
j_call: TRBJ2-7

cdr3_nt: TGTGCCAGCTCACCGGACCAGACCGGAGGTTCCCAGTACTTC
cdr3_aa: CASSPDQTGGSQYF
v_call: TRBV18
d_call: NA
j_call: TRBJ2-5

cdr3_nt: TGTGCCAGCAGTGAATCAGGGACACAAGAGACCCAGTACTTC
cdr3_aa: CASSESGTQETQYF
v_call: TRBV2
d_call: NA
j_call: TRBJ2-5

cdr3_nt: TGTGCCAGCAGCTTAATCGGAGGACAGCCCCATACGCAGTATTTT
cdr3_aa: CASSLIGGQPHTQYF
v_call: TRBV11-2
d_call: NA
j_call: TRBJ2-3

cdr3_nt: TGTGCCAGCAGCTCGGGACAGGGGAGGCGAAAACTGTTTTTT
cdr3_aa: CASSSGQGRRKLFF
v_call: TRBV7-2
d_call: TRBD1
j_call: TRBJ1-4

cdr3_nt: TGTGCCAGCAGTTCCCCGGGGACAATTCCCTACGAGCAGTACTTC
cdr3_aa: CASSSPGTIPYEQYF
v_call: TRBV28
d_call: NA
j_call: TRBJ2-7

cdr3_nt: TGCGCCAGCAGCCAAGGAATAGGGCGGGGAGAGACCCAGTACTTC
cdr3_aa: CASSQGIGRGETQYF
v_call: TRBV4-1
d_call: NA
j_call: TRBJ2-5

cdr3_nt: TGTGCCAGCAGTTTATCCCGTGCAGGGAGGGAGCAGTACTTC
cdr3_aa: CASSLSRAGREQYF
v_call: TRBV6-5
d_call: NA
j_call: TRBJ2-7

cdr3_nt: TGTGCCAGCAGCTTAGCACTAGCGGGCAGTGAGACCCAGTACTTC
cdr3_aa: CASSLALAGSETQYF
v_call: TRBV7-2
d_call: TRBD2
j_call: TRBJ2-5

cdr3_nt: TGTGCCAGCTCACCTACATCGCCTGAAGCTTTCTTT
cdr3_aa: CASSPTSPEAFF
v_call: TRBV18
d_call: NA
j_call: TRBJ1-1

cdr3_nt: TGCGCCAGCAGTTCTTGGGGCTTCAGCACAGATACGCAGTATTTT
cdr3_aa: CASSSWGFSTDTQYF
v_call: TRBV10-2
d_call: NA
j_call: TRBJ2-3

cdr3_nt: TGTGCCAGCAGTTACGGGGGGGCGTATTACGAGCAGTACTTC
cdr3_aa: CASSYGGAYYEQYF
v_call: TRBV6-5
d_call: NA
j_call: TRBJ2-7

cdr3_nt: TGTGCCAGCAGCTCGGGCAGGGTTCGTAGGGATACGCAGTATTTT
cdr3_aa: CASSSGRVRRDTQYF
v_call: TRBV7-9
d_call: NA
j_call: TRBJ2-3

cdr3_nt: TGTGCCAGCAGCTACGACAGGGGGCCCCAGCATTTT
cdr3_aa: CASSYDRGPQHF
v_call: TRBV11-2
d_call: TRBD1
j_call: TRBJ1-5

cdr3_nt: TGTGCCAGCAGCTCGGGACAGGAGATGGTGCGGGGCTACACCTTC
cdr3_aa: CASSSGQEMVRGYTF
v_call: TRBV4-2
d_call: TRBD1
j_call: TRBJ1-2

cdr3_nt: TGTGCTAGTGGTTGGGACTACTATGGCTACACCTTC
cdr3_aa: CASGWDYYGYTF
v_call: TRBV12-5
d_call: NA
j_call: TRBJ1-2

cdr3_nt: TGTGCCAGCTCACCATCCAGGGAGAACACCGGGGAGCTGTTTTTT
cdr3_aa: CASSPSRENTGELFF
v_call: TRBV18
d_call: NA
j_call: TRBJ2-2